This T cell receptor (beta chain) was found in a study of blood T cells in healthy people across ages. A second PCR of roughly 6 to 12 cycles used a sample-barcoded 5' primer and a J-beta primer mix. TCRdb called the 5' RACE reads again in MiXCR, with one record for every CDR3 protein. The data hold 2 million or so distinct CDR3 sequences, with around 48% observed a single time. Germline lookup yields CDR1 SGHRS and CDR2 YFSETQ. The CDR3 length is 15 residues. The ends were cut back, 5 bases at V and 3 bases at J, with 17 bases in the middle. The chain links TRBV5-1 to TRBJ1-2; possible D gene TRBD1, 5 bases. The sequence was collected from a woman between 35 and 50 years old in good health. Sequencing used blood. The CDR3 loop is CASSRRDSGYYGYTF. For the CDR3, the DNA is TGCGCCAGCAGTCGCCGGGACTCAGGGTACTATGGCTACACCTTC.